These T cell receptor beta chains were read from a single sample in a study of beta chain features in type 1 diabetes. Libraries were prepared by immunoSEQ multiplex PCR; TCRdb keeps only in-frame clonotypes and omits some of them. This table holds some 370,000 clones, over 9% found once. The sequenced material came from central memory CD4+ T cells from blood. The receptors come from a man aged 30 to 39 with type 1 diabetes. The CDR3 runs from the conserved cysteine through the conserved F or W. The D gene is left open where the match is weak. The size field is filled for only some rows; it gives once, few, many or a size class.

V	J	size	D	CDR3	DNA
TRBV28	TRBJ1-5	.	.	CASSVRGPQHF	TGTGCCAGCAGTGTCCGAGGGCCCCAGCATTTT
TRBV27	TRBJ1-1	.	.	CASSFTDHKTEAFF	TGTGCCAGCAGTTTCACGGACCATAAAACTGAAGCTTTCTTT
TRBV29-1	TRBJ2-7	few	TRBD1	CSVEGGTGRWEQYF	TGCAGCGTCGAGGGGGGGACAGGGAGGTGGGAGCAGTACTTC
TRBV5-1	TRBJ2-7	few	.	CASSLVSYEQYF	TGCGCCAGCAGCTTGGTCTCCTACGAGCAGTACTTC
TRBV28	TRBJ2-2	few	TRBD1	CASRPTPGTGVQVYTGELFF	TGTGCCAGCAGACCTACCCCCGGGACAGGGGTACAGGTGTACACCGGGGAGCTGTTTTTT
TRBV7-3	TRBJ2-5	.	.	CASSLIGGETQYF	TGTGCCAGCAGCTTAATTGGTGGAGAGACCCAGTACTTC
TRBV30	TRBJ1-5	.	.	CAWSRKGLNQPQHF	TGTGCCTGGAGTAGGAAGGGGCTCAATCAGCCCCAGCATTTT
TRBV19	TRBJ2-7	many	TRBD2	CASSTSRAVAGAYEQYF	TGTGCCAGTAGTACAAGTCGGGCGGTAGCGGGTGCCTACGAGCAGTACTTC
TRBV2	TRBJ1-2	.	TRBD1	CASSDERFNRGGYTF	TGTGCCAGCAGTGATGAGAGGTTCAACAGGGGTGGCTACACCTTC
TRBV5-8	TRBJ2-3	.	.	CASDAGTHPSTDTQYF	TGTGCCAGCGACGCCGGGACTCATCCTAGCACAGATACGCAGTATTTT
TRBV7-2	TRBJ2-3	few	TRBD2	CASSFDGSGSTDTQYF	TGTGCCAGCAGCTTCGATGGTAGCGGGAGCACAGATACGCAGTATTTT
TRBV5-1	TRBJ1-3	.	TRBD1	CASSLGGTGVGNTIYF	TGCGCCAGCAGCTTGGGTGGGACAGGTGTTGGAAACACCATATATTTT
TRBV28	TRBJ2-7	.	.	CASSWDKWEQGAYEQYF	TGTGCCAGCAGTTGGGACAAATGGGAACAGGGCGCCTACGAGCAGTACTTC